This paragraph reports one T cell receptor beta chain. Libraries were prepared by immunoSEQ multiplex PCR; TCRdb keeps only in-frame clonotypes and omits some of them. The sample has hundreds of thousands of clones, 89% seen once. This record belongs to a study of blood T cell repertoires in COVID-19. Germline-derived CDR1 and CDR2 are SGHTA and FQGNSA. Between the trimmed V and J ends, which lost 2 bases and 1 base, there was a span of 8 bases. This CDR3 comprises 14 residues. The chain combines TRBV7-2 with TRBJ1-1; D is ambiguous. The sequencing sample was made of peripheral blood. This clonotype was obtained from a man aged 35-49 years with acute or convalescent COVID-19. CDR3 amino acids: CASSLLAENTEAFF. The CDR3 DNA is TGTGCCAGCAGCTTACTGGCGGAGAACACTGAAGCTTTCTTT.